A selection of T cell receptor beta chains follows, all from one sample in a study of CD8 T cells in ankylosing spondylitis. TCRdb recomputed calls from the 5' RACE reads with MiXCR, one row per CDR3 protein. This table holds over 200,000 distinct CDR3 sequences, under 12% found once. Sequencing was carried out using blood, either unsorted or a sorted T cell fraction (not recorded which). The receptors derive from a male donor with ankylosing spondylitis or in good health (not recorded which). Both conserved end residues are part of each CDR3. The order of the fields is CDR3 protein, V gene.

CDR3 protein: CASSGGRNNEQFF; V gene: TRBV7-3
CDR3 protein: CASSLDGTDQETQYF; V gene: TRBV5-8
CDR3 protein: CASSLTGQTYIEQFF; V gene: TRBV7-8
CDR3 protein: CASSLVGSNTDTQYF; V gene: TRBV5-1
CDR3 protein: CASSFQAGGHDEQFF; V gene: TRBV28
CDR3 protein: CAISDPGQGNTEAFF; V gene: TRBV10-3
CDR3 protein: CASSSYQGTAETQYF; V gene: TRBV27
CDR3 protein: CASSVQDPGELFF; V gene: TRBV5-1
CDR3 protein: CASSSPATGSQETQYF; V gene: TRBV6-5
CDR3 protein: CASSLSSGGFNEQFF; V gene: TRBV7-2
CDR3 protein: CASSLSGKDTQYF; V gene: TRBV3-1
CDR3 protein: CSASQGGGNQPQHF; V gene: TRBV20-1
CDR3 protein: CSATTGTGSTDTQYF; V gene: TRBV20-1
CDR3 protein: CASSLSQGKTEAFF; V gene: TRBV12-3/TRBV12-4
CDR3 protein: CATSPLGQPNYNEQFF; V gene: TRBV15
CDR3 protein: CASSPTTQASYEQYF; V gene: TRBV7-8
CDR3 protein: CASRLASGSTDTQYF; V gene: TRBV12-3/TRBV12-4
CDR3 protein: CASSPYRIQETQYF; V gene: TRBV18
CDR3 protein: CASSSPTSGGYNEQFF; V gene: TRBV7-6
CDR3 protein: CASSSRGPGANVLTF; V gene: TRBV5-1
CDR3 protein: CASSGRPGPNTEAFF; V gene: TRBV3-1
CDR3 protein: CASSSYQGARGESPLHF; V gene: TRBV5-1
CDR3 protein: CASSPPLGGQGIAYEQYF; V gene: TRBV12-3/TRBV12-4
CDR3 protein: CASVEGGLYGYTF; V gene: TRBV12-3/TRBV12-4
CDR3 protein: CASSPGLAGGKNIQYF; V gene: TRBV7-9
CDR3 protein: CSARQTTNEKLFF; V gene: TRBV20-1
CDR3 protein: CASSLWGSGREETQYF; V gene: TRBV7-2
CDR3 protein: CASSYSFASGGPNNEQFF; V gene: TRBV6-5
CDR3 protein: CASSLMGQGPNEQFF; V gene: TRBV7-3
CDR3 protein: CASSQGTGVAYEQYF; V gene: TRBV3-1
CDR3 protein: CASSLALGSGAVQYF; V gene: TRBV5-1
CDR3 protein: CASSLRREQPQHF; V gene: TRBV12-3/TRBV12-4
CDR3 protein: CSASQEGGEQYF; V gene: TRBV20-1
CDR3 protein: CASRARGARTDTGELFF; V gene: TRBV7-9
CDR3 protein: CASSLLAGATNTGELFF; V gene: TRBV5-1
CDR3 protein: CASSLELQNTGELFF; V gene: TRBV5-5
CDR3 protein: CASSGPRQPSTDTQYF; V gene: TRBV5-6
CDR3 protein: CASSGGGYNEQFF; V gene: TRBV5-1
CDR3 protein: CASSVLTGGDEQFF; V gene: TRBV9
CDR3 protein: CASSGVVGTEAFF; V gene: TRBV12-3/TRBV12-4
CDR3 protein: CASSPGTGGTFF; V gene: TRBV18
CDR3 protein: CASSVKGQEGRNEQFF; V gene: TRBV9
CDR3 protein: CASSLDYGEQYF; V gene: TRBV3-1
CDR3 protein: CASSLEGRVGELFF; V gene: TRBV5-1
CDR3 protein: CASSLRATEAFF; V gene: TRBV7-2
CDR3 protein: CASSPPGGNEQYF; V gene: TRBV18
CDR3 protein: CASRLLSGNTEAFF; V gene: TRBV6-5
CDR3 protein: CASSLRTSGFQETQYF; V gene: TRBV12-3/TRBV12-4
CDR3 protein: CASSLPEISGTSGTYEQYF; V gene: TRBV7-8
CDR3 protein: CASSPASRGDEQFF; V gene: TRBV5-1
CDR3 protein: CSARGTSGGGDTQYF; V gene: TRBV20-1
CDR3 protein: CASSLGGWVEVDEQYF; V gene: TRBV7-2
CDR3 protein: CASSLGGGVSSPLHF; V gene: TRBV7-9